The clone carrying this T cell receptor (beta chain) was observed a few times. MiXCR, applied by TCRdb to the RT-PCR reads, yields one record per CDR3 protein. The table includes tens of thousands of distinct CDR3 sequences, approximately 5% detected once. This specimen belongs to a study of patients and donors after allogeneic stem cell transplantation. Germline assignment: CDR1 SGHRS and CDR2 YFSETQ. Losses at the gene ends were 3 bases for V and 5 bases for J; bases not matched to a gene: 8. The CDR3 sequence is 15 residues long. This receptor was obtained from a human donor who was either an allogeneic HSCT recipient or a stem cell or donor lymphocyte infusion donor (not recorded which). It is not recorded whose cells these are; they may come from a transplant donor. V is TRBV5-1 and J is TRBJ2-5; TRBD1 agrees at 9 bases. The sample was blood, either unsorted or a sorted T cell fraction (not recorded which). The CDR3 sequence is CASSSRQGVVETQYF. The CDR3 coding sequence is TGCGCCAGCAGCTCCCGACAGGGGGTTGTGGAGACCCAGTACTTC.